This T cell receptor (beta chain) was captured by sequencing in a study of CD8 T cells in Susac syndrome. Study results and limitations: In its TCR sequencing and HLA analysis, the study acknowledged that the number of individuals was relatively small.

Details on this clonotype: The antigen remains unidentified.

An input of about 0.5 to 1 ug of RNA was subjected to reverse transcription using random hexamers. Amplification of the TCR beta CDR3 was carried out by immunoSEQ multiplex PCR, which spanned a total of 54 Vbeta and 13 Jbeta segments. TCRdb independently ran MiXCR on the immunoSEQ multiplex PCR reads; one entry per CDR3 protein. Altogether around 120,000 distinct CDR3 sequences are present, approximately 94% being singletons, with the ten largest covering around 0.12%. Trimming cost V 4 bases and J 4 bases, with 14 bases left between them. CDR1 LGHNA and CDR2 YNFKEQ come from the germline V gene. CDR3 size: 15 residues. In blood CD8+ and CD4+ T cells, TCR beta underwent sequencing. TEMRA cells were FACS-enriched, and CD8+ and CD4+ T cells were isolated negatively.

This TCR was recovered from a human donor with multiple sclerosis. Sequenced: CD4+ T cells from PBMCs. The chain has TRBV4-2 and TRBJ2-1, with D perhaps matching TRBD1 (6 bases). The CDR3 DNA reads as TGTGCCAGCAGCCCCAGGGGCGGGTCGTACAATGAGCAGTTCTTC. Its protein product is CASSPRGGSYNEQFF.